The clone carrying this T cell receptor beta chain has a handful of counts. This sample is drawn from a study of identical twins. The germline V gene encodes CDR1 SGHRS and CDR2 YFSETQ. Trimming pared 0 bases from V and 6 bases from J, leaving 13 bases between. The CDR3 extends over 15 amino acids. A template switching step contributed a universal primer site, while unique molecular identifiers were present in the cDNA. From the 5' RACE reads, TCRdb called clonotypes with MiXCR, one entry per CDR3 protein. The profile covers around 1.7 million distinct CDR3 sequences, with 25% to 35% appearing a single time and under 0.35% taken by the ten largest.

Sequencing input: cord blood. V usage is TRBV5-1 and J usage is TRBJ1-5; weak D call: TRBD1 (5 bases). This receptor was obtained from a newborn girl in good health. CDR3 region: CASSLDQGGGQPQHF. The DNA of the CDR3 is TGCGCCAGCAGCTTGGATCAGGGAGGCGGTCAGCCCCAGCATTTT.